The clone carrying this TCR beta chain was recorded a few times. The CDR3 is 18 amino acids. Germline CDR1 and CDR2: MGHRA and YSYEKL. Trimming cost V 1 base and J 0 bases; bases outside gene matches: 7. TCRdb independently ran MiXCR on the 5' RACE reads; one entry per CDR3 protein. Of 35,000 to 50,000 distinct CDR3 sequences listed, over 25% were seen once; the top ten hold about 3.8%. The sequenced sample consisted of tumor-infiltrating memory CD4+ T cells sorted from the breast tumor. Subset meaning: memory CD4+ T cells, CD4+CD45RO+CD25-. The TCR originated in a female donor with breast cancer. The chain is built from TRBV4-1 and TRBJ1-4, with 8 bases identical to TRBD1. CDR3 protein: CASSQARDRIATNEKLFF. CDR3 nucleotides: TGCGCCAGCAGCCAAGCTAGGGACAGGATTGCAACTAATGAAAAACTGTTTTTT.